This T cell receptor beta chain was recovered during a study of cytomegalovirus exposure and HLA in healthy donors. Turning to the study itself: A prior study identified 100 million to 130 million unique TCR beta sequences from about 180 million T cells. General study findings and limits: Many donors shared some public TCRs, even though most TCR sequences were rare. A link between a missense DCLRE1C variant and TCR beta V- and J-gene trimming emerged from a later analysis.

This CDR3 spans 16 amino acids. Germline CDR1 reads SNHLY; CDR2 reads FYNNEI. With 7 bases removed from V and 0 bases from J, the gap between germline ends came to 13 bases. PCR involved 60 Vbeta and 13 Jbeta primers. Produced via immunoSEQ multiplex PCR; TCRdb's table is partial and in-frame only. In the table there are 95,000 to 110,000 clones, over 9.5% of which are singletons. This clone appeared a few times. Its antigen is as yet unknown. The receptor's source is a man in his forties in good health and CMV-seropositive. The gene calls are TRBV2 and TRBJ2-6; tentatively, D is TRBD2 (6 bases). The specimen sequenced was PBMCs. The CDR3 reads CASTEMDYSGANVLTF. The CDR3 bases are TGTGCCAGCACCGAGATGGACTACTCTGGGGCCAACGTCCTGACTTTC.